The rows below give T cell receptor beta chains drawn from one sample of a study of T cell responses to AZD1222 COVID-19 vaccine. Clones were read by immunoSEQ multiplex PCR, and TCRdb kept only the in-frame ones, dropping some. The sample gives 100,000 to 150,000 clones, over 75% of which show up once; around 24% is in the top ten. Source: peripheral blood, taken on day 0 of AZD1222 vaccination. The source is an adult in good health. Both conserved end residues are part of each CDR3. Fields, in order: CDR3 protein, CDR3 DNA, D gene, J gene, V gene, clone size. The D gene is left open where the match is weak. Some rows mark clone size as missing; the rest say once, few, many or name a class of expanded clone.

CDR3 protein: CSASPTTAGVNSPLHF; CDR3 DNA: TGCAGTGCTAGTCCCACAACCGCGGGGGTGAATTCACCCCTCCACTTT; D gene: NA; J gene: TRBJ1-6; V gene: TRBV20-1; clone size: NA
CDR3 protein: CASSQKEGTGSSPLHF; CDR3 DNA: TGCGCCAGCAGCCAGAAAGAAGGGACAGGGTCTTCACCCCTCCACTTT; D gene: TRBD1; J gene: TRBJ1-6; V gene: TRBV4-3; clone size: NA
CDR3 protein: CASSLGGGSSYNEQFF; CDR3 DNA: TGTGCCAGCAGTTTGGGCGGGGGGAGCTCCTACAATGAGCAGTTCTTC; D gene: TRBD2; J gene: TRBJ2-1; V gene: TRBV28; clone size: NA
CDR3 protein: CASVAGGLGGNQPQHF; CDR3 DNA: TGTGCCAGCGTGGCAGGGGGATTAGGTGGCAATCAGCCCCAGCATTTT; D gene: TRBD1; J gene: TRBJ1-5; V gene: TRBV2; clone size: NA
CDR3 protein: CGPAGRSWNTEAFF; CDR3 DNA: TGTGGCCCAGCGGGGAGGTCTTGGAACACTGAAGCTTTCTTT; D gene: NA; J gene: TRBJ1-1; V gene: TRBV2; clone size: NA
CDR3 protein: CASSSTGAGGSPLHF; CDR3 DNA: TGTGCCAGCAGCTCAACAGGGGCCGGAGGTTCACCCCTCCACTTT; D gene: TRBD1; J gene: TRBJ1-6; V gene: TRBV7-9; clone size: NA
CDR3 protein: CASSFSNSPLHF; CDR3 DNA: TGTGCCAGTTCCTTTTCCAATTCACCCCTCCACTTT; D gene: NA; J gene: TRBJ1-6; V gene: TRBV19; clone size: NA
CDR3 protein: CASSLYRRLEQYF; CDR3 DNA: TGTGCCAGCAGCTTGTATCGGAGACTCGAGCAGTACTTC; D gene: NA; J gene: TRBJ2-7; V gene: TRBV5-5; clone size: NA
CDR3 protein: CAGNGYTF; CDR3 DNA: TGTGCCGGAAATGGCTACACCTTC; D gene: NA; J gene: TRBJ1-2; V gene: TRBV27; clone size: few
CDR3 protein: CASSQVMDNLIPWETQYF; CDR3 DNA: TGTGCCAGCAGCCAAGTGATGGATAACCTAATACCATGGGAGACCCAGTACTTC; D gene: NA; J gene: TRBJ2-5; V gene: TRBV3-1/TRBV3-2; clone size: NA
CDR3 protein: CSVIPSGGPPYEQYF; CDR3 DNA: TGCAGCGTTATCCCTAGCGGGGGTCCGCCCTACGAGCAGTACTTC; D gene: TRBD2; J gene: TRBJ2-7; V gene: TRBV29-1; clone size: NA
CDR3 protein: CASSLIGNEQYF; CDR3 DNA: TGTGCCAGCAGCTTAATCGGGAACGAGCAGTACTTC; D gene: NA; J gene: TRBJ2-7; V gene: TRBV7-9; clone size: NA
CDR3 protein: CASIGGTGGFYGYTF; CDR3 DNA: TGTGCCAGCATAGGTGGGACAGGGGGCTTCTATGGCTACACCTTC; D gene: TRBD1; J gene: TRBJ1-2; V gene: TRBV2; clone size: few
CDR3 protein: CAHSFGGNKNIQYF; CDR3 DNA: TGTGCCCATTCCTTCGGGGGGAACAAAAACATTCAGTACTTC; D gene: TRBD2; J gene: TRBJ2-4; V gene: TRBV28; clone size: NA
CDR3 protein: CASSQGPPRADTQYF; CDR3 DNA: TGCGCCAGCAGCCAAGGGCCCCCGAGGGCAGATACGCAGTATTTT; D gene: NA; J gene: TRBJ2-3; V gene: TRBV4-3; clone size: NA
CDR3 protein: CASSKSEAGANVLTF; CDR3 DNA: TGTGCCAGCTCAAAGTCCGAGGCGGGGGCCAACGTCCTGACTTTC; D gene: NA; J gene: TRBJ2-6; V gene: TRBV18; clone size: NA
CDR3 protein: CASSSVGTSSTDTQYF; CDR3 DNA: TGTGCCAGCTCATCGGTCGGGACTAGTAGCACAGATACGCAGTATTTT; D gene: TRBD2; J gene: TRBJ2-3; V gene: TRBV18; clone size: NA
CDR3 protein: CASSIGHDSPLHF; CDR3 DNA: TGTGCCAGTAGTATTGGTCACGATTCACCCCTCCACTTT; D gene: NA; J gene: TRBJ1-6; V gene: TRBV19; clone size: NA
CDR3 protein: CATRYAGANVLTF; CDR3 DNA: TGTGCCACCAGATACGCTGGGGCCAACGTCCTGACTTTC; D gene: NA; J gene: TRBJ2-6; V gene: TRBV15; clone size: NA
CDR3 protein: CASSQGQGNSPLHF; CDR3 DNA: TGTGCCAGCAGCCAAGGCCAGGGGAATTCACCCCTCCACTTT; D gene: NA; J gene: TRBJ1-6; V gene: TRBV3-1/TRBV3-2; clone size: NA
CDR3 protein: CASSYWKVNEQYF; CDR3 DNA: TGTGCCAGCAGTTACTGGAAGGTTAACGAGCAGTACTTC; D gene: NA; J gene: TRBJ2-7; V gene: TRBV6-2/TRBV6-3; clone size: NA
CDR3 protein: CASSLPYLQGIPGNTIYF; CDR3 DNA: TGTGCCAGCTCGCTACCTTACTTACAGGGAATTCCTGGAAACACCATATATTTT; D gene: NA; J gene: TRBJ1-3; V gene: TRBV18; clone size: NA
CDR3 protein: CASSQVSGGAPYEQFF; CDR3 DNA: TGTGCCAGCAGCCAAGTGTCAGGGGGCGCGCCCTATGAGCAGTTCTTC; D gene: TRBD1; J gene: TRBJ2-1; V gene: TRBV3-1/TRBV3-2; clone size: NA
CDR3 protein: CASSRARETQYF; CDR3 DNA: TGTGCCAGCAGCCGCGCTCGGGAGACCCAGTACTTC; D gene: NA; J gene: TRBJ2-5; V gene: TRBV7-9; clone size: NA
CDR3 protein: CASSYSSQPQHF; CDR3 DNA: TGTGCCAGCAGTTACTCGAGTCAGCCCCAGCATTTT; D gene: NA; J gene: TRBJ1-5; V gene: TRBV6-2/TRBV6-3; clone size: NA
CDR3 protein: CASSLAPGGPPPYEQYF; CDR3 DNA: TGTGCCAGCAGTTTGGCCCCAGGGGGCCCCCCTCCCTACGAGCAGTACTTC; D gene: TRBD1; J gene: TRBJ2-7; V gene: TRBV28; clone size: NA
CDR3 protein: CASRFHRAGGEAFF; CDR3 DNA: TGTGCCAGCAGATTCCACAGGGCGGGGGGTGAAGCTTTCTTT; D gene: NA; J gene: TRBJ1-1; V gene: TRBV6-5; clone size: NA
CDR3 protein: CASSQDPTYSYGYTF; CDR3 DNA: TGCGCCAGCAGCCAAGATCCTACATACAGCTATGGCTACACCTTC; D gene: NA; J gene: TRBJ1-2; V gene: TRBV4-1; clone size: NA
CDR3 protein: CASSPGNRATNGQYF; CDR3 DNA: TGTGCCAGCTCACCGGGCAACAGGGCTACTAACGGGCAGTACTTC; D gene: NA; J gene: TRBJ2-7; V gene: TRBV18; clone size: NA
CDR3 protein: CASSLGLGNVNEKLFF; CDR3 DNA: TGTGCCAGCAGCTTAGGGCTGGGGAACGTTAATGAAAAACTGTTTTTT; D gene: NA; J gene: TRBJ1-4; V gene: TRBV7-9; clone size: NA
CDR3 protein: CATSRDWGRGPNEKLFF; CDR3 DNA: TGTGCCACCAGCAGAGATTGGGGGAGGGGCCCTAATGAAAAACTGTTTTTT; D gene: NA; J gene: TRBJ1-4; V gene: TRBV15; clone size: NA
CDR3 protein: CAWSVRATGRNTIYF; CDR3 DNA: TGTGCCTGGAGTGTAAGGGCTACAGGGAGAAACACCATATATTTT; D gene: NA; J gene: TRBJ1-3; V gene: TRBV30; clone size: NA
CDR3 protein: CASSDSGAGARGQPQHF; CDR3 DNA: TGTGCCAGCAGTGATTCAGGCGCAGGGGCGCGTGGTCAGCCCCAGCATTTT; D gene: NA; J gene: TRBJ1-5; V gene: TRBV25-1; clone size: NA
CDR3 protein: CASSQASGLRRDTQYF; CDR3 DNA: TGTGCCAGCAGCCAAGCCTCGGGGCTGCGCCGTGATACGCAGTATTTT; D gene: NA; J gene: TRBJ2-3; V gene: TRBV9; clone size: NA
CDR3 protein: CASSYPTASYGYTF; CDR3 DNA: TGTGCCAGCAGCTACCCGACCGCTTCCTATGGCTACACCTTC; D gene: NA; J gene: TRBJ1-2; V gene: TRBV7-9; clone size: NA
CDR3 protein: CASSPFANTEAFF; CDR3 DNA: TGTGCCAGCAGCCCTTTCGCGAACACTGAAGCTTTCTTT; D gene: NA; J gene: TRBJ1-1; V gene: TRBV7-9; clone size: NA